These 10 T cell receptor beta chains came from one sample sequenced in a study of blood T cell repertoires in COVID-19. The assay was immunoSEQ multiplex PCR, and TCRdb's table has in-frame clones only and misses some. The sample includes about 140,000 clones, 87% of them seen just once. Specimen: peripheral blood. These receptors all stem from a woman in her 40s with acute or convalescent COVID-19.

This sequence joins TRBV23-1 and TRBJ2-5; 10 nucleotides agree with TRBD1. TRBV23-1 qualifies as an ORF whose function is uncertain. V lost 6 bases to trimming and J lost 0 bases; unmatched junction nucleotides: 7. This CDR3 is 16 amino acids long. The CDR3 region has the DNA TGCGCCAGCAGCATCCGGGACAGGGGATACCAAGAGACCCAGTACTTC. This sequence encodes CASSIRDRGYQETQYF.

The table lists this clone with a few counts. The rearrangement links TRBV4-2 to TRBJ2-2; TRBD1 is a possible D gene (6 bases). CDR3 length: 15 amino acids. V lost 1 base and J 5 bases, leaving 11 bases between the germline ends. CDR1 and CDR2 (germline): LGHNA, YNFKEQ. The DNA of the CDR3 is TGTGCCAGCAGCCAAGGGGGGCTAGAAACCGGGGAGCTGTTTTTT. Translation: CASSQGGLETGELFF.

The chain combines TRBV5-1 with TRBJ2-2, with TRBD2 identical over 9 bases. The CDR3 consists of 15 residues. Germline lookup yields CDR1 SGHRS and CDR2 YFSETQ. The V and J ends lost 4 bases and 3 bases, in that order; junction bases with no gene match: 4. Here the CDR3 reads CASSQLAGYTGELFF. CDR3 sequence (DNA): TGCGCCAGCAGCCAACTAGCGGGTTACACCGGGGAGCTGTTTTTT. The variable domain in full, completed from reference TRBV5-1 and TRBJ2-2, reads KAGVTQTPRYLIKTRGQQVTLSCSPISGHRSVSWYQQTPGQGLQFLFEYFSETQRNKGNFPGRFSGRQFSNSRSEMNVSTLELGDSALYLCASSQLAGYTGELFFGEGSRLTVL.

V is TRBV5-1 and J is TRBJ1-2, with D hard to call. The CDR3 runs to 12 residues. V was trimmed by 2 bases and J by 3 bases, leaving 5 bases between them. From germline, CDR1 is SGHRS and CDR2 YFSETQ. In DNA, the CDR3 is TGCGCCAGCAGCTTCCGGGACTATGGCTACACCTTC. Residues: CASSFRDYGYTF.

The J gene is TRBJ2-3, the V gene TRBV29-1; 8 bases are a match to TRBD1. Germline trimming cut 3 bases from V and 3 bases from J; bases unmatched to any gene: 5. Per germline, CDR1 SQVTM and CDR2 ANQGSEA. CDR3 length: 14 residues. The CDR3 protein is CSVEAGGETDTQYF. In DNA, the CDR3 is TGCAGCGTTGAGGCAGGGGGCGAGACAGATACGCAGTATTTT.

V and J are TRBV6-5 and TRBJ2-3, with D tentatively TRBD1 (6 bases). The germline CDR1 and CDR2 sequences are MNHEY and SVGAGI. V was clipped by 5 bases and J by 6 bases, with 15 bases between them. The CDR3 is 14 amino acids. The CDR3 loop reads CASSPGVERDTQYF. In DNA form, the CDR3 reads TGTGCCAGCAGTCCAGGGGTTGAAAGGGATACGCAGTATTTT.

The CDR3: CASSGRGLNTEAFF. The CDR3 nucleotides read TGTGCCAGCAGTGGTAGAGGGCTGAACACTGAAGCTTTCTTT. The genes are TRBV2 and TRBJ1-1; D ambiguous. The CDR3 is made up of 14 amino acids. Trimming pared 4 bases from V and 0 bases from J, leaving 9 bases between. The germline CDR1 and CDR2 sequences are SNHLY and FYNNEI.

The gene calls are TRBV5-1 and TRBJ2-2; TRBD1 might be the D (8 bases). Germline-derived CDR1 and CDR2 are SGHRS and YFSETQ. This CDR3 is 16 amino acids long. V shed 2 bases and J shed 5 bases, with 16 bases lying between them. The CDR3 bases are TGCGCCAGCAGCTTTAGGACAGGGAGGGGTACCGGGGAGCTGTTTTTT. Encoded protein: CASSFRTGRGTGELFF.

A few counts support this clone. The rearrangement uses TRBV7-2 and TRBJ2-1, with a tentative D call TRBD2 (5 bases). Per the germline V gene, CDR1 is SGHTA and CDR2 is FQGNSA. Trimming cost V 2 bases and J 0 bases, with 11 bases left between them. CDR3 length: 16 residues. CDR3 DNA: TGTGCCAGCAGCTTATTTCAGCGGAGCTCCTACAATGAGCAGTTCTTC. Translated: CASSLFQRSSYNEQFF.

This rearrangement joins TRBV6-5 to TRBJ1-1; D unresolved. Germline assignment: CDR1 MNHEY and CDR2 SVGAGI. CDR3 length: 13 residues. Trimming removed 2 bases from V and 1 base from J, with 5 bases in between. For the CDR3, the DNA is TGTGCCAGCAGTTACAGCGAGAACACTGAAGCTTTCTTT. It is translated as CASSYSENTEAFF.